This T cell receptor (beta chain) was recorded in a study of follicular helper T cells after annual influenza vaccination. For the study at large: Days 0, 7 and 28 post-vaccination were the blood draw times. Across the 2013-2014, 2014-2015 and 2015-2016 vaccination seasons, some subjects were resampled.

The ends were cut back, 6 bases at V and 7 bases at J, with 12 bases in the middle. CDR3 length: 13 residues. Germline V gene data show CDR1 as MNHEY and CDR2 as SVGAGI. Time point: 2014-2015 season, pre-vaccination. Vaccine contraindications, substance abuse, HIV/AIDS, active malignancy and active illness excluded donors. Assay: immunoSEQ multiplex PCR; the TCRdb copy retains only in-frame clones and omits some. The sample lists roughly 14,000 clones; 84% were seen once. This receptor was obtained from an adult who received the influenza vaccine. The sequencing here drew on CXCR5- memory CD4+ T cells sorted from blood, taken on the day of influenza vaccination. The chain couples TRBV6-5 to TRBJ1-4; perhaps TRBD1 as D (5 bases). The CDR3 protein is CASRRDLGEKLFF. The CDR3 DNA is TGTGCCAGCAGACGGGACTTGGGTGAAAAACTGTTTTTT.